This TCR beta chain is drawn from a study of lymphopenia after photon versus proton radiotherapy. Trimming at V came to 4 bases and at J to 1 base, leaving 15 bases not matched to a gene. Germline V CDR1 and CDR2: LNHDA, SQIVND (reference sequence). This CDR3 comprises 18 residues. Profiled with immunoSEQ multiplex PCR; TCRdb holds only in-frame clones, not every one. The sample includes 65,000 or so clones, approximately 86% seen only once; the top ten take 9.5% to 15%. The sample in question was peripheral blood, obtained from a patient treated with proton-based radiotherapy. The TCR sequence derives from a man older than 75 with esophageal cancer. This chain links TRBV19 with TRBJ2-5; 7 nucleotides line up with TRBD1. CDR3 in DNA: TGTGCCAGTAGTAGGACAGGCGCCGTATTCGCCCCCCAAGAGACCCAGTACTTC. Encoded protein: CASSRTGAVFAPQETQYF.